This T cell receptor (beta chain) was identified in a study of beta chain features in type 1 diabetes. For this clone: Its target is unknown.

A single heparinised blood sample, averaging around 110 mL, was obtained per donor. Sorting that relied on CD45RO/CCR7/CD25/CD127/CD95/CD27 yielded CD4+ naive, central memory, regulatory and stem cell-like memory cells. Every bit of the isolated RNA underwent reverse transcription, so sequencing read expressed TCRB transcripts. The data were produced by immunoSEQ multiplex PCR, yet TCRdb's version contains in-frame clones alone and is incomplete. This table has 200,000 to 300,000 clones, about a tenth appearing once. Overall study findings and caveats: A closer apparent resemblance between naive, central memory and Treg TCRB repertoires was seen in patients than in healthy donors. Possible PCR preference for shorter templates applied equally to patients and controls. Type 1 diabetes patients had TCRB CDR3s that were shorter (moderately but significantly so) in all four CD4+ subsets.

Trimming cost V 4 bases and J 4 bases, with 10 bases left between them. The CDR3 extends over 13 amino acids. CDR1 is MNHEY and CDR2 is SVGAGI in the germline V gene. This rearrangement joins TRBV6-5 to TRBJ1-2; tentatively, D is TRBD1 (6 bases). The sequence came from a man aged 30 to 39 with type 1 diabetes. Sequenced: naive CD4+ T cells from blood. CDR3 DNA sequence: TGTGCCAGCAGTTCCGGGACATCCTATGGCTACACCTTC. Protein: CASSSGTSYGYTF.